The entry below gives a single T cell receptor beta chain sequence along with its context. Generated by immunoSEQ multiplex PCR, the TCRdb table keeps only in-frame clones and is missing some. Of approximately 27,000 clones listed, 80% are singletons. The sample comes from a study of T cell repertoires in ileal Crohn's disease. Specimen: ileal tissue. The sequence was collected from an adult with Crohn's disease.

The CDR3 loop is CTSSQERESRSTDTQYF. Written as DNA, the CDR3 is TGCACCAGCAGCCAAGAGCGGGAGTCTCGTAGCACAGATACGCAGTATTTT. The chain uses TRBV1 and TRBJ2-3; TRBD2, the table's D call, was not compared with the DNA. TRBV1 is marked as a pseudogene. The CDR3 contains 17 residues.